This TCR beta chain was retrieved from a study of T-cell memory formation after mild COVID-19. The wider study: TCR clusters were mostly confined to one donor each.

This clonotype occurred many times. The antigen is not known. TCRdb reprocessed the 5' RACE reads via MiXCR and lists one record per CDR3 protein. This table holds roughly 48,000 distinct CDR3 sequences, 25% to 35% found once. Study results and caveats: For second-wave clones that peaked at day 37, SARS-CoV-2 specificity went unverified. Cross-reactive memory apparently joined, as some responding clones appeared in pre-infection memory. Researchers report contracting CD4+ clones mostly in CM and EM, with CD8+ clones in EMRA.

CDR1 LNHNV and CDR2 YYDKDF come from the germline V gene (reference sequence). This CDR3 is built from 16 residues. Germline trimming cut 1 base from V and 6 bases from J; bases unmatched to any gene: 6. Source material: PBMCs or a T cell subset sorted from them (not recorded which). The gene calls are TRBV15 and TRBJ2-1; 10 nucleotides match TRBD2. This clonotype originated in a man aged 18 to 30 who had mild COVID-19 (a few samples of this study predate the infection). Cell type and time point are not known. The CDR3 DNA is TGTGCCACCAGCAGAGGGGACACTAGCGGGGCCAATGAGCAGTTCTTC. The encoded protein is CATSRGDTSGANEQFF.